This T cell receptor beta chain was captured by sequencing in a study of blood T cells in healthy people across ages. Study-wide points: Diversity estimated from one million T cells was considered an underestimate. Naive CD4+ cell counts and diversity both ran higher in long-lived than in aged donors. Naive T cell percentage and TCR beta diversity correlated strongly.

With respect to this clonotype: The antigen is unknown.

A second PCR of about 7 to 12 cycles used a sample-barcoded 5' primer and a J-beta primer mix. MiXCR, run by TCRdb on the 5' RACE reads, gives a single entry per CDR3 protein. In the table there are some 1.7 million distinct CDR3 sequences, about 28% of which are singletons. V was trimmed by 1 base and J by 4 bases, leaving 16 bases between them. Germline-derived CDR1 and CDR2 are LGHNA and YNFKEQ. The CDR3 sequence is 16 residues long. This clonotype was obtained from a woman under 40 in good health. Source material: blood. This chain joins TRBV4-2 and TRBJ1-1; tentative D call: TRBD1 (5 bases). The CDR3 DNA reads as TGTGCCAGCAGCCAAGTGGGCCGGGGGGTAAGCACTGAAGCTTTCTTT. Residues: CASSQVGRGVSTEAFF.